Below, 31 T cell receptor beta chains from the same sample are listed, as sequenced in a study of blood T cell repertoires in COVID-19. Profiling relied on immunoSEQ multiplex PCR, and the TCRdb table lists in-frame clones only, not all of them. The table lists 150,000 to 200,000 clones, approximately 80% of them singletons. Sequenced: PBMCs or T cells enriched from blood (not recorded which). These receptors came from a woman aged 55-69 years who had recovered from COVID-19.

The chain links TRBV27 to TRBJ2-3; D possibly corresponds to TRBD1 (6 bases). Trimming cost V 1 base and J 3 bases, with 29 bases left between them. This CDR3 comprises 21 residues. Germline V gives CDR1 MNHEY, CDR2 SMNVEV (reference sequence). In nucleotides, the CDR3 is TGTGCCAGCAGTTTATTCTCAAACCCAACGGACAGTTCTGGAGGTACAGATACGCAGTATTTT. It codes for CASSLFSNPTDSSGGTDTQYF.

The chain combines TRBV4-1 with TRBJ2-7; 9 bases map to TRBD1. Germline CDR1 is MGHRA and CDR2 is YSYEKL. The V and J ends lost 2 bases and 1 base, in that order; junction bases with no gene match: 9. The CDR3 is 17 residues long. The CDR3 here is CASSQLLTGGASYEQYF. The CDR3 nucleotides read TGCGCCAGCAGCCAACTACTCACAGGGGGCGCGTCCTACGAGCAGTACTTC.

This chain joins TRBV7-3 and TRBJ2-1; weak D call: TRBD2 (6 bases). The germline V and J ends were trimmed by 5 bases and 1 base, with 21 bases remaining between them. Germline CDR1 and CDR2: SGHTA and FQGTGA. The length of the CDR3 is 18 residues. CDR3 amino acids: CASSPQGAERASYNEQFF. The CDR3, as DNA: TGTGCCAGCAGCCCCCAGGGAGCGGAGCGGGCATCCTACAATGAGCAGTTCTTC.

This clone was seen a handful of times. The chain joins TRBV28 to TRBJ1-3; tentatively, D is TRBD1 (5 bases). In germline, CDR1 is MDHEN, CDR2 SYDVKM. Trimming shortened V by 5 bases and J by 0 bases, and 11 bases separated the two germline ends. This CDR3 is 15 amino acids long. As DNA, the CDR3 is TGTGCCAGCAGTAAGCAGGGTAGCTCTGGAAACACCATATATTTT. Protein sequence: CASSKQGSSGNTIYF.

The sample holds a few counts of this clone. The chain links TRBV29-1 to TRBJ2-3; TRBD2 agrees at 9 bases. Germline CDR1 and CDR2: SQVTM and ANQGSEA. J lost 2 bases, V lost 5 bases, and 5 bases had no gene match. The CDR3 is made up of 14 amino acids. In DNA, the CDR3 is TGCAGCGTTCTAGGACTAGCGTACACAGATACGCAGTATTTT. Translating it yields CSVLGLAYTDTQYF.

This rearrangement joins TRBV5-1 to TRBJ1-1; TRBD1 matches at 9 bases. There are 15 residues in the CDR3. CDR1 and CDR2 from the germline V gene are SGHRS and YFSETQ. Trimming removed 2 bases from V and 1 base from J; junction bases left unmatched: 3. Written as DNA, the CDR3 is TGCGCCAGCAGCTTACAGGGGGCACAGAACACTGAAGCTTTCTTT. It translates to CASSLQGAQNTEAFF.

In its sample, this clone was seen once. The chain recombines TRBV4-2 with TRBJ2-1, with 7 bases aligning to TRBD1. Losses at the gene ends were 3 bases for V and 1 base for J; bases not matched to a gene: 6. Germline-derived CDR1 and CDR2 are LGHNA and YNFKEQ. The CDR3 contains 16 residues. This CDR3 is CASSQAGTESYNEQFF. The DNA for the CDR3 is TGTGCCAGCAGCCAGGCCGGGACAGAGTCCTACAATGAGCAGTTCTTC.

CDR3 amino acids: CASSSGPGANVLTF. In nucleotides, the CDR3 is TGCGCCAGCAGTAGCGGACCCGGGGCCAACGTCCTGACTTTC. The chain recombines TRBV5-1 with TRBJ2-6; perhaps TRBD2 as D (6 bases). Germline values: CDR1 SGHRS, CDR2 YFSETQ. Trimming cost V 5 bases and J 4 bases, with 10 bases left between them. CDR3 size: 14 residues.

This chain joins TRBV10-3 and TRBJ1-1, with D unresolved. Germline lookup yields CDR1 ENHRY and CDR2 SYGVKD. Trimming removed 6 bases from V and 3 bases from J, with 14 bases in between. The CDR3 totals 14 residues. This CDR3 reads CAIRRGAADTEAFF. CDR3 nucleotides: TGTGCCATCAGACGGGGAGCGGCTGACACTGAAGCTTTCTTT.

J is TRBJ2-7 and V is TRBV7-9, with a possible D match to TRBD2 (5 bases). The germline V gene encodes CDR1 SEHNR and CDR2 FQNEAQ (reference sequence). CDR3 length: 13 residues. V lost 6 bases, J lost 2 bases, and 11 bases lay in between. This CDR3 reads CASRKEATYEQYF. The CDR3 nucleotides are TGTGCCAGCAGAAAGGAGGCGACCTACGAGCAGTACTTC.

The chain carries TRBV5-6 and TRBJ1-1; D uncertain. CDR3 length equals 15 residues. Trimming took 1 base from V and 0 from J, leaving 10 bases between them. The germline V gene encodes CDR1 SGHDT and CDR2 YYEEEE. In DNA, the CDR3 is TGTGCCAGCAGCTTGTTTGCGGCAATGAACACTGAAGCTTTCTTT. It yields the protein CASSLFAAMNTEAFF.

This clone came up once. The chain is built from TRBV2 and TRBJ1-2, with a possible D match to TRBD1 (5 bases). The CDR3 is 15 amino acids. Germline-derived CDR1 and CDR2 are SNHLY and FYNNEI. V lost 7 bases and J lost 8, with 23 bases in between. CDR3 nucleotide sequence: TGTGCCAGCATGAATTTCGAAAACGGGGGTAGAGGCTACACCTTC. Its translation is CASMNFENGGRGYTF.

The V call is TRBV7-8, the J call TRBJ2-3; 7 bases align to TRBD2. With V trimmed by 5 bases and J by 1 base, 6 bases remained unmatched. There are 15 residues in the CDR3. The germline gives CDR1 SGHVS, CDR2 FQNEAQ. The CDR3 bases are TGTGCCAGCAGCCGAGGCGCGGGGGGCACAGATACGCAGTATTTT. Translating gives CASSRGAGGTDTQYF.

The chain joins TRBV4-1 to TRBJ2-2, with a possible D match to TRBD2 (6 bases). This CDR3 has 16 residues. Between the trimmed V and J ends, which lost 4 bases and 6 bases, there was a span of 18 bases. Germline CDR1 reads MGHRA; CDR2 reads YSYEKL. Here the CDR3 DNA reads TGCGCCAGCAGCCGGGCCGGGAGTGAGGTGTCCGGGGAGCTGTTTTTT. Translating gives CASSRAGSEVSGELFF.

The genes are TRBV7-9 and TRBJ2-5; D unclear. The V gene lost 6 bases and the J gene lost 5 bases, with 7 bases spanning the gap. The CDR3 loop spans 11 amino acids. Germline lookup yields CDR1 SEHNR and CDR2 FQNEAQ (reference sequence). This CDR3 reads CASRASETQYF. The CDR3 DNA sequence: TGTGCCAGCAGGGCATCGGAGACCCAGTACTTC.

The gene calls are TRBV18 and TRBJ2-2; the match to TRBD1 covers 9 bases. The J segment lost 5 bases and the V segment lost 5 bases, leaving 18 bases of the junction unmatched. Germline CDR1 reads KGHSH; CDR2 reads LQKENI. This CDR3 contains 19 residues. CDR3 sequence (DNA): TGTGCCAGCTCAGCAAGGACAGGGGACGGGAGTCGCTTTACCGGGGAGCTGTTTTTT. It is translated as CASSARTGDGSRFTGELFF.

This clone was picked up a small number of times. The chain couples TRBV7-8 to TRBJ2-5; D unresolved. CDR3 length: 15 amino acids. Trimming removed 1 base from V and 2 bases from J, with 11 bases in between. Germline V gives CDR1 SGHVS, CDR2 FQNEAQ. The CDR3 protein is CASSLGVGRQETQYF. The CDR3 DNA is TGTGCCAGCAGCTTAGGTGTGGGCAGGCAAGAGACCCAGTACTTC.

This clone showed up just once. V gene TRBV7-8 combines with J gene TRBJ2-7; 11 bases align to TRBD1. Germline loops: CDR1 SGHVS, CDR2 FQNEAQ. With V trimmed by 5 bases and J by 2 bases, 5 bases remained unmatched. The CDR3 runs 15 residues. The chain's CDR3 is CASSPTGQGAYEQYF. The CDR3 nucleotides are TGTGCCAGCAGCCCTACGGGACAGGGGGCCTACGAGCAGTACTTC.

The chain has TRBV19 and TRBJ1-2, with 7 nucleotides matching TRBD1. Looked up from germline, CDR1 is LNHDA and CDR2 is SQIVND (reference sequence). With V trimmed by 5 bases and J by 6 bases, 3 bases remained unmatched. The CDR3 has 12 amino acids. The CDR3 is CASSPDRDGYTF. In DNA, the CDR3 is TGTGCCAGTAGTCCCGACAGGGATGGCTACACCTTC.

The chain links TRBV5-1 to TRBJ2-2; 7 nucleotides match TRBD1. The CDR3 extends over 14 amino acids. The germline V gene encodes CDR1 SGHRS and CDR2 YFSETQ. The V gene end was trimmed by 4 bases and the J gene end by 5 bases; junction bases not matched to a gene: 5. CDR3 sequence: CASSNTGDTGELFF. DNA of the CDR3: TGCGCCAGCAGCAACACAGGGGATACCGGGGAGCTGTTTTTT.

The DNA for the CDR3 is TGCGCCAGCAGCTTACAGGGGAGTGTTGGGGAAAAACTGTTTTTT. Residues: CASSLQGSVGEKLFF. This chain links TRBV5-1 with TRBJ1-4; 7 positions agree with TRBD1. Trimming took 2 bases from V and 8 from J; bases not matched to a gene: 9. The germline V gene encodes CDR1 SGHRS and CDR2 YFSETQ. The CDR3 runs to 15 residues.

The V gene is TRBV28, the J gene TRBJ2-3; perhaps TRBD2 as D (6 bases). Trimming stripped 6 bases from V and 2 bases from J, with 12 bases between. CDR3 length equals 14 residues. Germline CDR1 reads MDHEN; CDR2 reads SYDVKM. CDR3 amino acids: CASSPRESTDTQYF. The CDR3 nucleotides are TGTGCCAGCAGCCCTCGGGAGTCCACAGATACGCAGTATTTT.

The chain recombines TRBV5-1 with TRBJ2-2; 16 bases map to TRBD2. The V gene end was trimmed by 6 bases and the J gene end by 6 bases; junction bases not matched to a gene: 5. The CDR3 sequence is 16 residues long. Germline values: CDR1 SGHRS, CDR2 YFSETQ. The CDR3 coding sequence is TGCGCCAGCACCTTCGGGACTAGCGGGGGGGCCGGGGAGCTGTTTTTT. This codes for CASTFGTSGGAGELFF.

Regarding this clone: The sample holds other DNA sequences that translate to the same CDR3. The rearrangement joins TRBV5-1 to TRBJ2-3; D is unresolved. V lost 4 bases and J lost 2, with 5 bases in between. CDR3 length: 12 residues. Germline V lookup: CDR1 SGHRS, CDR2 YFSETQ. The CDR3 DNA sequence: TGCGCCAGCAGCCTCCCCACAGATACGCAGTATTTT. Translation gives CASSLPTDTQYF.

The V gene is TRBV5-1, the J gene TRBJ1-2, with D uncertain. There are 16 residues in the CDR3. Trimming stripped 0 bases from V and 0 bases from J, with 12 bases between. CDR1 SGHRS and CDR2 YFSETQ come from the germline V gene. DNA of the CDR3: TGCGCCAGCAGCTTGGGGAGCCTCCGAGCTAACTATGGCTACACCTTC. This gives the protein CASSLGSLRANYGYTF.

This chain joins TRBV19 and TRBJ1-1, with 7 bases that match TRBD1. The junction had 4 bases not matched to a gene; V was cut back by 5 bases and J by 4 bases. Germline values: CDR1 LNHDA, CDR2 SQIVND (reference sequence). This CDR3 comprises 13 residues. CDR3: CASSPQGGTEAFF. CDR3 coding DNA: TGTGCCAGTAGTCCCCAGGGGGGCACTGAAGCTTTCTTT. Supplemented by reference TRBV19 and TRBJ1-1, the full variable domain reads DGGITQSPKYLFRKEGQNVTLSCEQNLNHDAMYWYRQDPGQGLRLIYYSQIVNDFQKGDIAEGYSVSREKKESFPLTVTSAQKNPTAFYLCASSPQGGTEAFFGQGTRLTVV.

This clone was found a few times. The chain couples TRBV2 to TRBJ2-7, with D uncertain. V lost 1 base and J lost 2, with 6 bases in between. The CDR3 is 13 amino acids. Germline V CDR1 and CDR2: SNHLY, FYNNEI. As DNA, the CDR3 is TGTGCCAGCAGTGAAGTACCGGCCTACGAGCAGTACTTC. It translates to CASSEVPAYEQYF.

The chain joins TRBV5-8 to TRBJ1-1; 10 bases are a match to TRBD1. The CDR3 has 15 residues. With V trimmed by 4 bases and J by 6 bases, 9 bases remained unmatched. CDR1 is SGHTS and CDR2 is YDEGEE in the germline V gene. CDR3: CASSDRQGAWAEAFF. The CDR3 DNA follows: TGTGCCAGCAGCGATCGACAGGGGGCTTGGGCTGAAGCTTTCTTT.

This chain connects TRBV4-1 to TRBJ1-2; perhaps TRBD1 as D (5 bases). The CDR3 totals 14 residues. Germline-derived CDR1 and CDR2 are MGHRA and YSYEKL. Trimming removed 1 base at V and 4 bases at J, with 10 bases between. The CDR3: CASSQAGVGYGYTF. For the CDR3, the DNA is TGCGCCAGCAGCCAAGCGGGGGTAGGCTATGGCTACACCTTC.

The V gene is TRBV28, the J gene TRBJ2-7; D gene ambiguous. The CDR3 runs to 12 residues. Trimming took 6 bases from V and 2 from J, leaving 8 bases between them. From germline, CDR1 is MDHEN and CDR2 SYDVKM. The CDR3 is CASRVDTYEQYF. CDR3 sequence (DNA): TGTGCCAGCAGAGTTGACACCTACGAGCAGTACTTC.

This clone appeared once. The chain uses TRBV30 and TRBJ2-5; TRBD1 matches at 8 bases. This CDR3 spans 11 amino acids. Looked up from germline, CDR1 is GTSNPN and CDR2 is SVGIG (reference sequence). V lost 4 bases to trimming and J lost 5 bases; unmatched junction nucleotides: 0. The CDR3, as DNA: TGTGCCTGGACAGGGGGCGAGACCCAGTACTTC. As protein: CAWTGGETQYF.